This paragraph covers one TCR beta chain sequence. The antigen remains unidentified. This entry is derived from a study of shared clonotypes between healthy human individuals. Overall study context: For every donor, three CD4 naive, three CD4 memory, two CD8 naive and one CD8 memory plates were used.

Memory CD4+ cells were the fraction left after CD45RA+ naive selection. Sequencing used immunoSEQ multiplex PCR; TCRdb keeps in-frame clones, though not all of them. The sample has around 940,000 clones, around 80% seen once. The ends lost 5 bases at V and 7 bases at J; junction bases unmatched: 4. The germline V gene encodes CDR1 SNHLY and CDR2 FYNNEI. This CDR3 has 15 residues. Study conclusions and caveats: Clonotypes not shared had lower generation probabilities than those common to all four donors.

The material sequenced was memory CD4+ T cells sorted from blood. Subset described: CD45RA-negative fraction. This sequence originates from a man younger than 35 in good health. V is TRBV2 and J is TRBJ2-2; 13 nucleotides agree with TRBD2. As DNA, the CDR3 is TGTGCCAGCAGTATCAGGACTAGCGGGGGCGGGGAGCTGTTTTTT. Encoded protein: CASSIRTSGGGELFF. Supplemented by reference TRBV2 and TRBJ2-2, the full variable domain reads EPEVTQTPSHQVTQMGQEVILRCVPISNHLYFYWYRQILGQKVEFLVSFYNNEISEKSEIFDDQFSVERPDGSNFTLKIRSTKLEDSAMYFCASSIRTSGGGELFFGEGSRLTVL.